These 9 T cell receptor beta chains came from one sample sequenced in a study of cytomegalovirus exposure and HLA in healthy donors. This table comes from immunoSEQ multiplex PCR, and its TCRdb copy is limited to in-frame clones, with some not included. The sample includes roughly 200,000 clones, around nine tenths of them seen just once. Material: PBMCs. These receptor sequences come from a man aged 25 to 40 in good health and CMV-seropositive.

The chain carries TRBV6-5 and TRBJ1-5; possible D gene TRBD1, 5 bases. The CDR3 is 15 residues long. Per the germline V gene, CDR1 is MNHEY and CDR2 is SVGAGI. V was cut by 5 bases and J by 10 bases, with 21 bases left in between. CDR3 in amino acids: CASSPATGRGGPQHF. CDR3 in DNA: TGTGCCAGCAGTCCAGCCACCGGTCGTGGGGGACCCCAGCATTTT.

In this sample, this clone turned up a few times. The chain recombines TRBV9 with TRBJ2-1; 8 nucleotides match TRBD1. Germline V gives CDR1 SGDLS, CDR2 YYNGEE. The CDR3 runs to 15 residues. With 0 bases clipped from V and 9 bases from J, the junction kept 8 bases outside the gene matches. DNA for the CDR3: TGTGCCAGCAGCGTAGAATCGGACAGGGCGGGTGAGCAGTTCTTC. This translates into CASSVESDRAGEQFF.

The chain combines TRBV9 with TRBJ1-1; no definite D call. This CDR3 comprises 13 residues. Trimming took 0 bases from V and 6 from J, leaving 9 bases between them. Per germline, CDR1 SGDLS and CDR2 YYNGEE. This CDR3 is CASSVGGLAEAFF. For the CDR3, the DNA is TGTGCCAGCAGCGTAGGGGGATTGGCTGAAGCTTTCTTT.

This chain connects TRBV7-2 to TRBJ1-6; TRBD1 matches at 7 bases. Germline V lookup: CDR1 SGHTA, CDR2 FQGNSA. The CDR3 has 13 amino acids. Unmatched junction bases numbered 6, after V lost 6 bases and J lost 10 bases. The CDR3 region has the DNA TGTGCCAGCAGTCCAGACAGGGTCTCACCCCTCCACTTT. Its translation is CASSPDRVSPLHF.

The chain combines TRBV27 with TRBJ2-4, with 13 bases that match TRBD2. After removal of 7 bases from V and 2 bases from J, the junction contained 5 bases not matched to a gene. CDR1 and CDR2 from the germline V gene are MNHEY and SMNVEV (reference sequence). CDR3 length equals 16 residues. This chain's CDR3 is CASKEGLAGPKNIQYF. The CDR3 DNA reads TGTGCCAGCAAAGAGGGACTAGCGGGGCCCAAAAACATTCAGTACTTC.

This rearrangement joins TRBV19 to TRBJ2-3; 7 nucleotides agree with TRBD2. Germline CDR1 and CDR2: LNHDA and SQIVND (reference sequence). The CDR3 runs to 15 residues. J lost 3 bases, V lost 1 base, and 4 bases had no gene match. The CDR3 DNA follows: TGTGCCAGTAGTATAGGGACTAGTGGTACAGATACGCAGTATTTT. Translating gives CASSIGTSGTDTQYF.

This chain connects TRBV2 to TRBJ1-2; 8 positions match TRBD1. The junction had 4 bases not matched to a gene; V was cut back by 6 bases and J by 4 bases. Germline lookup yields CDR1 SNHLY and CDR2 FYNNEI. The CDR3 extends over 13 amino acids. CDR3: CASRADRAYGYTF. CDR3 DNA: TGTGCCAGCAGGGCGGACAGGGCCTATGGCTACACCTTC.

The gene calls are TRBV27 and TRBJ1-1; maybe TRBD1 (5 bases). V lost 9 bases to trimming and J lost 0 bases, with 11 bases between them. This CDR3 contains 13 residues. Germline CDR1 MNHEY, CDR2 SMNVEV (reference sequence). As DNA, the CDR3 is TGTGCCAGTAGGGACCTCATGAACACTGAAGCTTTCTTT. Its protein product is CASRDLMNTEAFF.

V gene TRBV28 combines with J gene TRBJ2-7; 8 nucleotides agree with TRBD2. The germline gives CDR1 MDHEN, CDR2 SYDVKM. V shed 6 bases and J 3 bases; nucleotides not matched to a gene: 13. The CDR3 totals 16 residues. DNA of the CDR3: TGTGCCAGCAGAAAACCCGAAGCGGGAGCTGACTACGAGCAGTACTTC. Protein: CASRKPEAGADYEQYF. Filled out from reference TRBV28 and TRBJ2-7, the complete variable domain reads DVKVTQSSRYLVKRTGEKVFLECVQDMDHENMFWYRQDPGLGLRLIYFSYDVKMKEKGDIPEGYSVSREKKERFSLILESASTNQTSMYLCASRKPEAGADYEQYFGPGTRLTVT.